This T cell receptor beta chain was recorded in a study of cytotoxic CD8 clonotypes in ibrutinib-treated CLL. Sequencing used immunoSEQ multiplex PCR; TCRdb keeps in-frame clones, though not all of them. The sample includes over 130,000 clones, 65% to 85% of them seen just once. Germline V gene sequence: CDR1 MGHRA, CDR2 YSYEKL. The CDR3 runs 15 residues. V lost 2 bases and J 1 base, leaving 10 bases between the germline ends. Sequenced here: PBMCs, sampled after 36 months of ibrutinib treatment. This chain connects TRBV4-1 to TRBJ2-3, with TRBD1 as a possible D gene (5 bases). The origin of this receptor is a human donor with chronic lymphocytic leukemia. CDR3 sequence reads: CASSQNRRRTDTQYF. In nucleotides, the CDR3 is TGCGCCAGCAGCCAAAACAGGAGACGCACAGATACGCAGTATTTT.